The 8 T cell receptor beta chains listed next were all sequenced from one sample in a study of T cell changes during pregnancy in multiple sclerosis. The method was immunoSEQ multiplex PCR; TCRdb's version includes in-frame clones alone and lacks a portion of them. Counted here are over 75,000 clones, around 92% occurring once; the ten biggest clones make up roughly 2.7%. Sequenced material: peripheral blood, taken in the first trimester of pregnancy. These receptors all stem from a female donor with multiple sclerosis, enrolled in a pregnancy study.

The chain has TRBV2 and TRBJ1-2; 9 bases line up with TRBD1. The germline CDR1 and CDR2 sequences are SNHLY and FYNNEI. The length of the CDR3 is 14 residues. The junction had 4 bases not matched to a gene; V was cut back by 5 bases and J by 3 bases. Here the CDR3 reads CASSKTGGHYGYTF. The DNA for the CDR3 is TGTGCCAGCAGTAAGACAGGGGGGCACTATGGCTACACCTTC.

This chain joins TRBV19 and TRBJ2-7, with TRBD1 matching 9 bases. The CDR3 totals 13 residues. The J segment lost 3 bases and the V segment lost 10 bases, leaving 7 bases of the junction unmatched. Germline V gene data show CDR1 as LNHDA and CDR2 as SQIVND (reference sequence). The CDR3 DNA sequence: TGTGCCACCAAGTTGACAGGGGGCTACGAGCAGTACTTC. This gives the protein CATKLTGGYEQYF.

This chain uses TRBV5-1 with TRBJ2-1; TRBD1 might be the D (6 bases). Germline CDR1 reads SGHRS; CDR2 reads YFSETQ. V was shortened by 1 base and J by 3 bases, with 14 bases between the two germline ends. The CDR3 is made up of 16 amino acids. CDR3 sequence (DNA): TGCGCCAGCAGCTTGAGTTCTGGACAGTACTACAATGAGCAGTTCTTC. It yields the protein CASSLSSGQYYNEQFF.

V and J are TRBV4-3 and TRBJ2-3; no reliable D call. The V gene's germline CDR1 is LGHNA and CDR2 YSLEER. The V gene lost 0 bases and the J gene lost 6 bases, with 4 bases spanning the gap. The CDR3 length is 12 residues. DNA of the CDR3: TGCGCCAGCAGCCAAGACCGGGATACGCAGTATTTT. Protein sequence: CASSQDRDTQYF.

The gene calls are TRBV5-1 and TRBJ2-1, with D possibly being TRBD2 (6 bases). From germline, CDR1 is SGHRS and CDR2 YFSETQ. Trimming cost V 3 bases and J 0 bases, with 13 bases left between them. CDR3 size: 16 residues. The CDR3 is CASSWIGRDSYNEQFF. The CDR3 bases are TGCGCCAGCAGCTGGATTGGGCGGGACTCCTACAATGAGCAGTTCTTC.

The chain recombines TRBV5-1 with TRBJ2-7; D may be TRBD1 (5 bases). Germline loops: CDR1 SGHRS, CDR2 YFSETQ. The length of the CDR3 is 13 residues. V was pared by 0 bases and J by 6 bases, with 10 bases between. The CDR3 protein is CASSLGLRVEQYF. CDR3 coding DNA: TGCGCCAGCAGCTTGGGTCTCAGGGTCGAGCAGTACTTC.

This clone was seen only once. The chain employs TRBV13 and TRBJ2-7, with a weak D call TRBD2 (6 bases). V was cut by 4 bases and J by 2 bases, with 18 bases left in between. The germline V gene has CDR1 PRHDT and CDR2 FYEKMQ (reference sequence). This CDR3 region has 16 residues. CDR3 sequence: CASSSRAGGVAYEQYF. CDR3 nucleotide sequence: TGTGCCAGCAGCTCCCGAGCCGGGGGAGTAGCCTACGAGCAGTACTTC.

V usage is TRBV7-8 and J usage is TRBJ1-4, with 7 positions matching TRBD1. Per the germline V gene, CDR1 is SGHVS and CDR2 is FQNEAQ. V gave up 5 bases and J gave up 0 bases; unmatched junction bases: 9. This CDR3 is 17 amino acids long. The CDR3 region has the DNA TGTGCCAGCAGCCCAGGGACAGTACCCTCAACTAATGAAAAACTGTTTTTT. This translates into CASSPGTVPSTNEKLFF.